These 2 T cell receptor beta chains came from one sample sequenced in a study of T-cell memory formation after mild COVID-19. TCRdb re-derived calls from the 5' RACE reads in MiXCR, one entry per CDR3 protein. The sample includes roughly 35,000 distinct CDR3 sequences, 7.5% to 8% of them seen just once. The material sequenced was PBMCs or a T cell subset sorted from them (not recorded which). The receptor source for this set is a man aged 18 to 29 who had mild COVID-19 (a few samples of this study predate the infection). Cell type and time point are not known.

This clonotype was seen ten or more times. The chain employs TRBV5-1 and TRBJ1-6; D is unclear. From germline, CDR1 is SGHRS and CDR2 YFSETQ. Between the trimmed V and J ends, which lost 0 bases and 5 bases, there was a span of 9 bases. The CDR3 is 15 residues long. CDR3 sequence (DNA): TGCGCCAGCAGCTTGGACCGGGCCCATAATTCACCCCTCCACTTT. It codes for CASSLDRAHNSPLHF.

The rearrangement links TRBV20-1 to TRBJ2-1, with 9 bases aligning to TRBD2. CDR1 is DFQATT, CDR2 SNEGSKA, per germline (reference sequence). The CDR3 has 13 residues. V was pared by 0 bases and J by 9 bases, with 3 bases of the junction left unmatched. Here the CDR3 reads CSAREISGGEQFF. The CDR3 region has the DNA TGCAGTGCTAGAGAAATTAGCGGGGGTGAGCAGTTCTTC.